This T cell receptor beta chain originates from a study of T cells in Graves' hyperthyroidism and ophthalmopathy. Template material for amplifying TCR beta CDR3 regions consisted of RNA transcripts. HTBI primers were employed in a first-round RT-PCR of the TCR CDR3. MiXCR, run by TCRdb on the multiplex PCR reads, gives a single entry per CDR3 protein. The sample lists about 700,000 distinct CDR3 sequences; about 45% were seen once. Comment on this clonotype: Possible read error: a much larger clone is one base away.

V gave up 5 bases and J gave up 2 bases; unmatched junction bases: 3. The CDR3 has 14 amino acids. Germline lookup yields CDR1 SEHNR and CDR2 FQNEAQ (reference sequence). This TCR was recovered from an adult man with Graves' disease, either hyperthyroidism or ophthalmopathy (not recorded which). The rearrangement uses TRBV7-9 and TRBJ2-7; 10 nucleotides match TRBD1. Sequencing was performed on peripheral blood or thyroid tissue (not recorded which). This CDR3 is CASSTGQGTYEQYF. The CDR3 coding sequence is TGTGCCAGCAGCACGGGACAGGGGACCTACGAGCAGTACTTC.